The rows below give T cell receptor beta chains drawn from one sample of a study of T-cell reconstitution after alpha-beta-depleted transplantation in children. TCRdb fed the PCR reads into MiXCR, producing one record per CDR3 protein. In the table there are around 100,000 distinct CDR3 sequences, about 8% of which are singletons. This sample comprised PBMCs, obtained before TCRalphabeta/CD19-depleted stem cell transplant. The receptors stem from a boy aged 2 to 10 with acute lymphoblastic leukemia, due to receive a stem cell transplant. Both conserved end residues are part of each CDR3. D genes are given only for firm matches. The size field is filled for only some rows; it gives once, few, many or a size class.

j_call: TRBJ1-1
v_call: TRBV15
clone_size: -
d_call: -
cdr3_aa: CATEGRLDTEAFF
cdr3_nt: TGTGCCACTGAGGGACGGCTGGACACTGAAGCTTTCTTT

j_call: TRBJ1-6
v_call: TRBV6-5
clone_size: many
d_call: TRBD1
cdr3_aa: CASSTDRDNSPLHF
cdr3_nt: TGTGCCAGCAGTACCGACAGGGATAATTCACCCCTCCACTTT

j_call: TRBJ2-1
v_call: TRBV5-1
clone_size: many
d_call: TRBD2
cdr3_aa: CASSLSFSSGGSYNEQFF
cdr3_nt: TGCGCCAGCAGCTTGTCTTTTTCTAGCGGGGGTTCCTACAATGAGCAGTTCTTC

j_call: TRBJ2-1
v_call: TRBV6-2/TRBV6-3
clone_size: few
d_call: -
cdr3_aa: CASSSRDNNEQFF
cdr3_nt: TGTGCCAGCAGTTCAAGGGATAACAATGAGCAGTTCTTC

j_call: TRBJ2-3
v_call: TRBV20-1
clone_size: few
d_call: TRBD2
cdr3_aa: CSAHRRGGSRDTQYF
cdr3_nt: TGCAGTGCCCACCGTCGCGGGGGGTCAAGGGATACGCAGTATTTT

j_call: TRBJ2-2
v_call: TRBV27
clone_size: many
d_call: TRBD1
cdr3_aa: CASSLPPDRAGELFF
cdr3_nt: TGTGCCAGCAGTTTACCTCCTGACAGGGCCGGGGAGCTGTTTTTT

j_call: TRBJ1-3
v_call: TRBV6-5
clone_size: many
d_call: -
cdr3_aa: CASSPRRGGNTIYF
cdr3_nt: TGTGCCAGCAGTCCACGGAGAGGGGGAAACACCATATATTTT

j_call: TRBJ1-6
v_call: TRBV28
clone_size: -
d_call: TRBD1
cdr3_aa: CASRFDRVESYNSPLHF
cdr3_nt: TGTGCCAGCAGATTCGACAGGGTTGAGTCCTATAATTCACCCCTCCACTTT

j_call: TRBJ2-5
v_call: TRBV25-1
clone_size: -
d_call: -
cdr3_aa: CASSGGAETQYF
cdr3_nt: TGTGCCAGCAGCGGAGGGGCGGAGACCCAGTACTTC

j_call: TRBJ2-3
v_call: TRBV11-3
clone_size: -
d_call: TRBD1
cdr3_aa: CSSSPGQGDTDTQYF
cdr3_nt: TGTTCCAGCAGCCCCGGACAGGGGGACACAGATACGCAGTATTTT

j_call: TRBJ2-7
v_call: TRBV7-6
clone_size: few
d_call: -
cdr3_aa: CASSPRQGSYEQYF
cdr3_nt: TGTGCCAGCAGCCCCCGGCAGGGCTCCTACGAGCAGTACTTC

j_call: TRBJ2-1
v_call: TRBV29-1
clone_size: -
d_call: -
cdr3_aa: CSVEGGRGSPYNEQFF
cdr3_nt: TGCAGCGTTGAGGGGGGGCGGGGGTCCCCCTACAATGAGCAGTTCTTC

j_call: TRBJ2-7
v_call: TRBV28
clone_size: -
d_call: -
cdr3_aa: CASSSPRGAAHEQYF
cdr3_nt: TGTGCCAGCAGCTCCCCACGGGGGGCGGCCCACGAGCAGTACTTC

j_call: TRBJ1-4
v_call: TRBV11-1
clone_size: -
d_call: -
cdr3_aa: CASSPGTLRHRANEKLFF
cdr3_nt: TGTGCCAGCAGCCCCGGGACCCTTCGCCATCGGGCTAATGAAAAACTGTTTTTT

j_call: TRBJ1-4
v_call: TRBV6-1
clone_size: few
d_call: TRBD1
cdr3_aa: CASSPGQGALEKLFF
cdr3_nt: TGTGCCAGCAGTCCCGGACAGGGGGCGCTTGAAAAACTGTTTTTT

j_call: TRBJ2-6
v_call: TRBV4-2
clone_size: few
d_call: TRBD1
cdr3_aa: CASSRPTYGQGTPNSGANVLTF
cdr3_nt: TGTGCCAGCAGCCGCCCGACTTATGGACAGGGCACACCTAACTCTGGGGCCAACGTCCTGACTTTC

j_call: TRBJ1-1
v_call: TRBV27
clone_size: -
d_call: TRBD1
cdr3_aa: CASSFGNPGQGGTEAFF
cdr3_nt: TGTGCCAGCAGTTTCGGAAACCCGGGGCAGGGGGGTACTGAAGCTTTCTTT

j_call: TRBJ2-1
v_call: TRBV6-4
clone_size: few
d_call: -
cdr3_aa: CASSVVGANNEQFF
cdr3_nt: TGTGCCAGCAGTGTTGTGGGGGCGAACAATGAGCAGTTCTTC

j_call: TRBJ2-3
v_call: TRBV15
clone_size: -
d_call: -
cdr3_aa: CATSRERLRGGTDTQYF
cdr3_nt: TGTGCCACCAGCAGAGAACGGCTTAGAGGGGGCACAGATACGCAGTATTTT

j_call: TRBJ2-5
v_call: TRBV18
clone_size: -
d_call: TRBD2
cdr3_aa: CASSLLAVSEETQYF
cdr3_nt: TGTGCCAGCTCACTTCTAGCGGTTTCGGAGGAGACCCAGTACTTC

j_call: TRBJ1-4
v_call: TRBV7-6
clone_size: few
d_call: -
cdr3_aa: CASSSPGTNNEKLFF
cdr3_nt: TGTGCCAGCAGCTCACCCGGGACAAATAATGAAAAACTGTTTTTT

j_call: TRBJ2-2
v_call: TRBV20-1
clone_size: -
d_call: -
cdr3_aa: CSASKGGDTGELFF
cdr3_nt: TGCAGTGCTAGCAAGGGGGGGGACACCGGGGAGCTGTTTTTT

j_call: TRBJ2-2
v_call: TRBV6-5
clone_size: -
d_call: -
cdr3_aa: CASSYSTGFDTGELFF
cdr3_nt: TGTGCCAGCAGTTACTCGACGGGGTTTGACACCGGGGAGCTGTTTTTT

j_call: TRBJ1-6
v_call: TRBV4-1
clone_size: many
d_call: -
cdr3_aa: CASSQDRSTSPLHF
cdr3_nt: TGCGCCAGCAGCCAAGATCGATCAACTTCACCCCTCCACTTT

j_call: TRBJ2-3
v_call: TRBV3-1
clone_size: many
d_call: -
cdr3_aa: CASGTDTQYF
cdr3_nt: TGTGCCAGCGGAACAGATACGCAGTATTTT

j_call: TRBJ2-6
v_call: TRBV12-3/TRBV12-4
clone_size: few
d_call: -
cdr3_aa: CASSRGAGANVLTF
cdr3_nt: TGTGCCAGCAGTAGGGGGGCCGGGGCCAACGTCCTGACTTTC